These T cell receptor beta chains were read from a single sample in a study of blood T cells in healthy people across ages. TCRdb independently ran MiXCR on the 5' RACE reads; one entry per CDR3 protein. Of about 1.8 million distinct CDR3 sequences listed, approximately 50% are singletons. Sequenced material: blood. The receptors come from a woman between 35 and 50 years old in good health. Both conserved end residues are part of each CDR3.

J gene	V gene	CDR3 protein
TRBJ2-3	TRBV6-1	CASSEATGWDTDTQYF
TRBJ2-6	TRBV6-6	CASSYVASGANVLTF
TRBJ2-3	TRBV5-6	CASSEPARTDTQYF
TRBJ2-4	TRBV12-3/TRBV12-4	CASSLAGQNIQYF
TRBJ2-7	TRBV6-6	CASSKWAAGGDSYEQYF
TRBJ1-2	TRBV4-3	CASSQGGQRNSGYTF
TRBJ1-5	TRBV4-2	CASSQVGRENQPQHF
TRBJ2-7	TRBV6-6	CASTDRGLTYEQYF
TRBJ2-5	TRBV5-1	CASSLERRGEETQYF
TRBJ2-4	TRBV6-5	CASSVDRAFKNIQYF
TRBJ2-5	TRBV10-1	CASSDYQETQYF
TRBJ1-6	TRBV28	CASSFAGTGFPFHF
TRBJ2-3	TRBV28	CASSDARLERDTQYF